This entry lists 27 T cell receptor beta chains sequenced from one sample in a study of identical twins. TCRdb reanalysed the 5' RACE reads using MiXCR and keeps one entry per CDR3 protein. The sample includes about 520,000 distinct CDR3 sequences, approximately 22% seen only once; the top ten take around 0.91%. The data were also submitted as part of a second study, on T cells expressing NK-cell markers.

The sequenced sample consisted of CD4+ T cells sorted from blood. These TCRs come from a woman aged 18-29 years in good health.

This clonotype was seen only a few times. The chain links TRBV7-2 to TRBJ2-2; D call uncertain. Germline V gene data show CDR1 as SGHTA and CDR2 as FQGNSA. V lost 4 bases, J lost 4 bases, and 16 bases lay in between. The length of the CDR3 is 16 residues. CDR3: CASSYDGRLTTGELFF. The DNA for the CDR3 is TGTGCCAGCAGCTACGACGGACGTCTTACCACCGGGGAGCTGTTTTTT.

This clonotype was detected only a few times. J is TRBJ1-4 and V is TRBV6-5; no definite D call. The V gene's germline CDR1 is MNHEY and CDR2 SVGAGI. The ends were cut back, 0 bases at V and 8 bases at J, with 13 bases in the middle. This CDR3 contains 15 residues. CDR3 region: CASSYSQEAWEKLFF. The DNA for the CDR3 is TGTGCCAGCAGTTACTCCCAGGAGGCGTGGGAAAAACTGTTTTTT.

Written as DNA, the CDR3 is TGTGCCACCAGCGCTTCGCCCGGGGGTCCCTCCTACAATGAGCAGTTCTTC. Protein sequence: CATSASPGGPSYNEQFF. The V and J genes are TRBV15 and TRBJ2-1, with D possibly TRBD2 on 6 matching bases. CDR3 length: 17 residues. V was clipped by 5 bases and J by 0 bases, with 17 bases between them. From germline, CDR1 is LNHNV and CDR2 YYDKDF (reference sequence).

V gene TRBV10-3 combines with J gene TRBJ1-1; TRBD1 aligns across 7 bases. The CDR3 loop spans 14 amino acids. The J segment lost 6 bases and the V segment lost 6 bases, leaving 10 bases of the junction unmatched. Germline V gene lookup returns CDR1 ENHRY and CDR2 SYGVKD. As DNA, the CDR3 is TGTGCCATCAGCCGCTCTGACAGGGTATCTGAAGCTTTCTTT. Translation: CAISRSDRVSEAFF.

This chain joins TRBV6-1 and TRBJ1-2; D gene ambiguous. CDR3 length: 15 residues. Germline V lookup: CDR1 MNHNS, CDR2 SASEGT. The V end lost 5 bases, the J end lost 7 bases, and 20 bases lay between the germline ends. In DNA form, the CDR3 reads TGTGCCAGCAGTCGATCCGCTTGGTCCACGGGTGGCTACACCTTC. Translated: CASSRSAWSTGGYTF.

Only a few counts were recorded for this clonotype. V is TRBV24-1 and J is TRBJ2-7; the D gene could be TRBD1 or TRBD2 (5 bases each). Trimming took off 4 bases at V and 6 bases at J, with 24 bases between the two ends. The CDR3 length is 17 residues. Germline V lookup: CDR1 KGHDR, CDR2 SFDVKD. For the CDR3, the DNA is TGTGCCACCAGTGAGCACGGGACCTACGGTTTTACCTTCGAGCAGTACTTC. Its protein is CATSEHGTYGFTFEQYF.

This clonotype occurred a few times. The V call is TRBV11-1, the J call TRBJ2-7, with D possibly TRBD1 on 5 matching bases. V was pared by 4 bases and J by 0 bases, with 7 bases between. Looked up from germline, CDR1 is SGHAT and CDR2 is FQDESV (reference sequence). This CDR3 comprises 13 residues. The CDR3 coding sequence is TGTGCCAGCAGCTCAGGGTTCTCCTACGAGCAGTACTTC. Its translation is CASSSGFSYEQYF. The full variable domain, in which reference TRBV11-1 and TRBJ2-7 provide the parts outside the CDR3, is EAEVAQSPRYKITEKSQAVAFWCDPISGHATLYWYRQILGQGPELLVQFQDESVVDDSQLPKDRFSAERLKGVDSTLKIQPAELGDSAMYLCASSSGFSYEQYFGPGTRLTVT.

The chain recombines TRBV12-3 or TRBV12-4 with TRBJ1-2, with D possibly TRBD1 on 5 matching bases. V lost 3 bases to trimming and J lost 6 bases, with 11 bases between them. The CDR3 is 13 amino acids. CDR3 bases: TGTGCCAGCAGTTTTTCAGGGAGGGATGGCTACACCTTC. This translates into CASSFSGRDGYTF.

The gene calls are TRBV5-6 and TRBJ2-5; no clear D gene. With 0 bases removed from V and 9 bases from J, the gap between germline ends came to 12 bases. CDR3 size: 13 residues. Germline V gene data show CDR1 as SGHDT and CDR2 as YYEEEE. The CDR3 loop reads CASSLDSHGPQYF. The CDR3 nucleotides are TGTGCCAGCAGCTTGGATAGCCACGGACCCCAGTACTTC.

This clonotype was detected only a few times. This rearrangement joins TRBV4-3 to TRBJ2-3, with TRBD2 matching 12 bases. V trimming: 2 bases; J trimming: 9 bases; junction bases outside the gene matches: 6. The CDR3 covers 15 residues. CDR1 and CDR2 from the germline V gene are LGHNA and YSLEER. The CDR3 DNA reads TGCGCCAGCAGCCAACTAGGACTAGCGGGAACAACGCAGTATTTT. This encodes CASSQLGLAGTTQYF.

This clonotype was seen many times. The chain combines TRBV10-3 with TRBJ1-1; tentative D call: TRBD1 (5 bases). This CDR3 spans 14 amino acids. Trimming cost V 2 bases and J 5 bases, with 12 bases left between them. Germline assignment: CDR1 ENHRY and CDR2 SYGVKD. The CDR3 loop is CAISEDGARTEAFF. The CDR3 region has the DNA TGTGCCATCAGTGAGGACGGGGCGCGGACTGAAGCTTTCTTT.

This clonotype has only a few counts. This chain's CDR3 is CASSLQGALETQYF. The CDR3 bases are TGCGCCAGCAGCCTACAGGGGGCCTTAGAGACCCAGTACTTC. The rearrangement uses TRBV5-1 and TRBJ2-5; 9 nucleotides agree with TRBD1. Per the germline V gene, CDR1 is SGHRS and CDR2 is YFSETQ. There are 14 residues in the CDR3. Unmatched junction bases numbered 5, after V lost 4 bases and J lost 4 bases. Filled out from reference TRBV5-1 and TRBJ2-5, the complete variable domain reads KAGVTQTPRYLIKTRGQQVTLSCSPISGHRSVSWYQQTPGQGLQFLFEYFSETQRNKGNFPGRFSGRQFSNSRSEMNVSTLELGDSALYLCASSLQGALETQYFGPGTRLLVL.

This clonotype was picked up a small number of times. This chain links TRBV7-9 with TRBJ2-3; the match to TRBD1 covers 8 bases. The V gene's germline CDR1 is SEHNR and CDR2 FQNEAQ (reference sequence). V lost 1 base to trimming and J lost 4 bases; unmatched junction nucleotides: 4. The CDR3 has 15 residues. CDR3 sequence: CASSLVDRAPDTQYF. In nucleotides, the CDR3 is TGTGCCAGCAGCTTAGTGGACAGGGCACCAGATACGCAGTATTTT.

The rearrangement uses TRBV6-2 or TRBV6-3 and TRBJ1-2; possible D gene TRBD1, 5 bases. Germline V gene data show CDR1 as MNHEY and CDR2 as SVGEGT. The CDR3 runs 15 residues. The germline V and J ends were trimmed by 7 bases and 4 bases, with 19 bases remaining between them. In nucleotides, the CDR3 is TGTGCCAGCAACACCCCCCATCGGGGGACCTATGGCTACACCTTC. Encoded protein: CASNTPHRGTYGYTF.

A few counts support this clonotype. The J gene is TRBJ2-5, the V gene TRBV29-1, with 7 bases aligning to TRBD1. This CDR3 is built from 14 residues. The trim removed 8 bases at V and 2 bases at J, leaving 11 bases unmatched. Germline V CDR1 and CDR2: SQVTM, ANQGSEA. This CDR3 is CSSTLGTVQETQYF. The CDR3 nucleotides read TGCAGCTCTACCCTCGGGACAGTTCAAGAGACCCAGTACTTC.

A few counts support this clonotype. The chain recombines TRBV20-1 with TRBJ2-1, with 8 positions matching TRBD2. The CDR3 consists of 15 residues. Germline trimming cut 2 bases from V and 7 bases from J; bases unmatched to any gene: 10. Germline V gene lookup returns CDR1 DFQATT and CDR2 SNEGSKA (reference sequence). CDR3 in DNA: TGCAGTGCTAGATCCGGGGGGGGACTACAGAATGAGCAGTTCTTC. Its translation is CSARSGGGLQNEQFF.

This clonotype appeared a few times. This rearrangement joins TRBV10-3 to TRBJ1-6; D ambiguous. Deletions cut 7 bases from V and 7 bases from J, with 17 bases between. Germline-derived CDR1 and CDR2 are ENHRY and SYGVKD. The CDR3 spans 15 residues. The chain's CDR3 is CAITSSASENSPLHF. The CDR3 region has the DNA TGTGCCATCACCTCCTCCGCCTCTGAGAATTCACCCCTCCACTTT.

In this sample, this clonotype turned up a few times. CDR3 coding DNA: TGTGCCAGCAGCTTGCACGGGGATACGCAGTATTTT. Amino acid sequence: CASSLHGDTQYF. This chain joins TRBV7-9 and TRBJ2-3; no reliable D call. The CDR3 is 12 residues long. With 3 bases removed from V and 6 bases from J, the gap between germline ends came to 7 bases. Germline assignment: CDR1 SEHNR and CDR2 FQNEAQ (reference sequence).

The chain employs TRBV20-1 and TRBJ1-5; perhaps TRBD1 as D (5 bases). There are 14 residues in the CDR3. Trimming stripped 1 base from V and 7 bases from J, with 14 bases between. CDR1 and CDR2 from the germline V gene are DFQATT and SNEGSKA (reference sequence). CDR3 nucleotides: TGCAGTGCTAGAGTTAGGGGTGGCGGGCAGCCCCAGCATTTT. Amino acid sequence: CSARVRGGGQPQHF.

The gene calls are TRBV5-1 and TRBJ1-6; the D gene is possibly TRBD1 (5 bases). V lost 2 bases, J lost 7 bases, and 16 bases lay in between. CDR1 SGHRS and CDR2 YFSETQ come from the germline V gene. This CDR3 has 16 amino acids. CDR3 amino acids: CASSLFGQGSNSPLHF. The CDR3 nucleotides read TGCGCCAGCAGCTTATTTGGTCAGGGCTCCAATTCACCCCTCCACTTT.

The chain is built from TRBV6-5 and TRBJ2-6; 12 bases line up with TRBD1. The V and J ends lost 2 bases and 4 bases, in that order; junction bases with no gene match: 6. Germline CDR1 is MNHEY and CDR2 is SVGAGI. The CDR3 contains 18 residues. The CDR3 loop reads CASSYTRDRGRGANVLTF. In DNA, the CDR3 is TGTGCCAGCAGTTACACGAGGGACAGGGGGCGGGGGGCCAACGTCCTGACTTTC.

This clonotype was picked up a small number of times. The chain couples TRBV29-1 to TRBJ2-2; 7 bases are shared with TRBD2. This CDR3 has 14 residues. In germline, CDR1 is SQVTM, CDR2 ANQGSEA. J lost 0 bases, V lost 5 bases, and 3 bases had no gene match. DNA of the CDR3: TGCAGCGTTAGCGGGGTCCCGAACACCGGGGAGCTGTTTTTT. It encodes CSVSGVPNTGELFF.

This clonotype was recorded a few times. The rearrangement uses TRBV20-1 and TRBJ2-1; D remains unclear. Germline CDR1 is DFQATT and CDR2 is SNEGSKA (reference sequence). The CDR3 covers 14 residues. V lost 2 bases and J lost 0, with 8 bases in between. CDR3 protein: CSARPGSSYNEQFF. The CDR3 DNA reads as TGCAGTGCTAGACCGGGTAGCTCCTACAATGAGCAGTTCTTC.

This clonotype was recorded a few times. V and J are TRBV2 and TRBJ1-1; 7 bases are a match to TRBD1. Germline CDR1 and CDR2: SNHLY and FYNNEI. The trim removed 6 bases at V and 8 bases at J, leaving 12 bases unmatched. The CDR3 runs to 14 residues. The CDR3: CASSVGQLQPEAFF. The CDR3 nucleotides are TGTGCCAGCAGCGTGGGACAGCTACAACCCGAAGCTTTCTTT.

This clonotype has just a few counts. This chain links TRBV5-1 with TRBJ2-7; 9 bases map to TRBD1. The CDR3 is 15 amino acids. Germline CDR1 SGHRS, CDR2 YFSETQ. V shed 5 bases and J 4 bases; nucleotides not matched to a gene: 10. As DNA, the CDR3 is TGCGCCAGCAGAAGACAGGGGGAGGTTTCGTACGAGCAGTACTTC. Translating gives CASRRQGEVSYEQYF. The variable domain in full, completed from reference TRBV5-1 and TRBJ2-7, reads KAGVTQTPRYLIKTRGQQVTLSCSPISGHRSVSWYQQTPGQGLQFLFEYFSETQRNKGNFPGRFSGRQFSNSRSEMNVSTLELGDSALYLCASRRQGEVSYEQYFGPGTRLTVT.

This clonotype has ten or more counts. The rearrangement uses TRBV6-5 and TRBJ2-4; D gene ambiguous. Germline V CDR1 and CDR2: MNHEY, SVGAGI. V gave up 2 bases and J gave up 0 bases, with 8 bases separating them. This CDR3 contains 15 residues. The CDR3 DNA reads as TGTGCCAGCAGTTACGGTGGAATAGCCAAAAACATTCAGTACTTC. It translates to CASSYGGIAKNIQYF.

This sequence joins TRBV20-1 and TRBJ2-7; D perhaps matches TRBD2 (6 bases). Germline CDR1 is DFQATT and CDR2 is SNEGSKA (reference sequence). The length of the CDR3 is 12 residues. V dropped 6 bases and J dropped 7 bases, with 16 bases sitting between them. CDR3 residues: CSARRLVVEQYF. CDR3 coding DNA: TGCAGTGCCCGCCGACTAGTAGTAGAGCAGTACTTC.